The 21 T cell receptor beta chains in this list originate from one sample, sequenced in a study of blood T cell repertoires in COVID-19. Sequencing was performed with immunoSEQ multiplex PCR; in TCRdb, only in-frame clones are kept and a portion is missing. The table lists 200,000 to 300,000 clones, approximately 83% of them singletons. What was sequenced was peripheral blood. Receptor source: a man in his forties with acute or convalescent COVID-19.

The chain is built from TRBV2 and TRBJ1-3; D unclear. Trimming pared 8 bases from V and 2 bases from J, leaving 16 bases between. The CDR3 loop spans 15 amino acids. The germline V gene has CDR1 SNHLY and CDR2 FYNNEI. CDR3: CASFREQSAGNTIYF. The CDR3, as DNA: TGTGCCAGCTTCCGGGAGCAGTCCGCTGGAAACACCATATATTTT.

The genes are TRBV10-3 and TRBJ1-6; possibly TRBD1 for D (5 bases). Trimming removed 4 bases from V and 7 bases from J, with 8 bases in between. Looked up from germline, CDR1 is ENHRY and CDR2 is SYGVKD. The CDR3 runs 13 residues. CDR3 coding DNA: TGTGCCATCAGTGTTGGGGGGAATTCACCCCTCCACTTT. This translates into CAISVGGNSPLHF.

The chain links TRBV28 to TRBJ2-5; D perhaps matches TRBD2 (6 bases). The V end was cut by 4 bases, the J end by 6 bases, with 12 bases between. The V gene's germline CDR1 is MDHEN and CDR2 SYDVKM. The length of the CDR3 is 13 residues. The DNA of the CDR3 is TGTGCCAGCAGTTGGGGGGAGTTGCAGACCCAGTACTTC. Translation gives CASSWGELQTQYF.

The J gene is TRBJ2-1, the V gene TRBV19; 8 nucleotides match TRBD1. The V and J ends lost 5 bases and 11 bases, in that order; junction bases with no gene match: 5. From germline, CDR1 is LNHDA and CDR2 SQIVND (reference sequence). The CDR3 length is 12 residues. CDR3 in DNA: TGTGCCAGTAGTGGGACAGGTGGACAGCAGTTCTTC. This sequence encodes CASSGTGGQQFF.

The V and J genes are TRBV30 and TRBJ1-2; D unclear. CDR1 and CDR2 from the germline V gene are GTSNPN and SVGIG (reference sequence). V was shortened by 3 bases and J by 5 bases, with 13 bases between the two germline ends. CDR3 length: 13 residues. The CDR3 is CAWRANSEYGYTF. CDR3 DNA sequence: TGTGCCTGGAGAGCCAACTCCGAGTATGGCTACACCTTC.

V is TRBV5-1 and J is TRBJ1-2, with 9 nucleotides matching TRBD1. Germline V gene lookup returns CDR1 SGHRS and CDR2 YFSETQ. This CDR3 is 14 amino acids long. The J segment lost 5 bases and the V segment lost 4 bases, leaving 6 bases of the junction unmatched. CDR3 amino acids: CASSQGQGQYGYTF. CDR3 coding DNA: TGCGCCAGCAGCCAGGGACAGGGTCAATATGGCTACACCTTC.

The V gene is TRBV2, the J gene TRBJ2-2; D not certain. With 7 bases removed from V and 0 bases from J, the gap between germline ends came to 9 bases. In germline, CDR1 is SNHLY, CDR2 FYNNEI. The CDR3 totals 14 residues. The CDR3 sequence: CASNPTANTGELFF. CDR3 DNA: TGTGCCAGCAATCCTACCGCGAACACCGGGGAGCTGTTTTTT.

V gene TRBV2 combines with J gene TRBJ1-2, with 8 bases lining up with TRBD1. V shed 1 base and J 6 bases; nucleotides not matched to a gene: 7. The CDR3 is 15 amino acids. The germline V gene encodes CDR1 SNHLY and CDR2 FYNNEI. Written as DNA, the CDR3 is TGTGCCAGCAGTGAAGACCAGGGGGCGGAGGATGGCTACACCTTC. This codes for CASSEDQGAEDGYTF.

As for this clone: The sample holds other DNA sequences that translate to the same CDR3. The chain joins TRBV18 to TRBJ2-7; D unclear. Deletions cut 3 bases from V and 0 bases from J, with 3 bases between. This CDR3 has 12 residues. The germline gives CDR1 KGHSH, CDR2 LQKENI. CDR3 protein: CASSPGSYEQYF. In DNA form, the CDR3 reads TGTGCCAGCTCACCCGGCTCCTACGAGCAGTACTTC.

The chain is built from TRBV19 and TRBJ1-1, with TRBD1 matching over 9 bases. CDR1 LNHDA and CDR2 SQIVND come from the germline V gene (reference sequence). The CDR3 has 13 amino acids. V was clipped by 6 bases and J by 5 bases; unmatched bases: 4. The DNA for the CDR3 is TGTGCCAGTAGATACAGGGGGCGAACTGAAGCTTTCTTT. This encodes CASRYRGRTEAFF.

The CDR3 sequence: CASSLDRGTGELFF. In DNA, the CDR3 is TGTGCCAGCAGCTTAGATCGGGGAACCGGGGAGCTGTTTTTT. This chain connects TRBV11-2 to TRBJ2-2; weak D call: TRBD2 (5 bases). Germline CDR1 SGHAT, CDR2 FQNNGV. The germline V and J ends were trimmed by 0 bases and 5 bases, with 7 bases remaining between them. The CDR3 contains 14 residues.

The chain has TRBV5-1 and TRBJ1-1; D may be TRBD1 (6 bases). The CDR3 contains 16 residues. Per germline, CDR1 SGHRS and CDR2 YFSETQ. The V gene lost 3 bases and the J gene lost 1 base, with 16 bases spanning the gap. CDR3 nucleotides: TGCGCCAGCAGCTCCTTGACAGGAGGATCGAACACTGAAGCTTTCTTT. It is translated as CASSSLTGGSNTEAFF.

The chain links TRBV18 to TRBJ2-1, with 11 nucleotides matching TRBD2. Looked up from germline, CDR1 is KGHSH and CDR2 is LQKENI. The CDR3 loop spans 16 amino acids. Trimming at V came to 3 bases and at J to 4 bases, leaving 5 bases not matched to a gene. This CDR3 reads CASSPNSGRAYNEQFF. Written as DNA, the CDR3 is TGTGCCAGCTCACCTAATAGCGGGAGGGCATACAATGAGCAGTTCTTC.

The J gene is TRBJ1-2, the V gene TRBV5-5; TRBD1 matches 8 bases. The CDR3 is 14 residues long. V was pared by 1 base and J by 6 bases, with 5 bases of the junction left unmatched. Looked up from germline, CDR1 is SGHKS and CDR2 is YYEKEE (reference sequence). CDR3 coding DNA: TGTGCCAGCAGCTTGATACAGGGGGTTGATGGCTACACCTTC. Translating it yields CASSLIQGVDGYTF. Filled out from reference TRBV5-5 and TRBJ1-2, the complete variable domain reads DAGVTQSPTHLIKTRGQQVTLRCSPISGHKSVSWYQQVLGQGPQFIFQYYEKEERGRGNFPDRFSARQFPNYSSELNVNALLLGDSALYLCASSLIQGVDGYTFGSGTRLTVV.

The chain joins TRBV11-2 to TRBJ2-1, with D hard to call. Germline V gene lookup returns CDR1 SGHAT and CDR2 FQNNGV. V was pared by 3 bases and J by 10 bases, with 13 bases between. CDR3 size: 13 residues. The DNA of the CDR3 is TGTGCCAGCAGCTTGGGCCGTCCTGTGGAGCAGTTCTTC. It is translated as CASSLGRPVEQFF.

The V and J genes are TRBV5-4 and TRBJ2-7; weak D call: TRBD1 (7 bases). The V and J ends lost 3 bases and 6 bases respectively, with 19 bases between them. This CDR3 is built from 15 residues. Germline-derived CDR1 and CDR2 are SGHNT and YYREEE (reference sequence). The CDR3 DNA follows: TGTGCCAGCAGCTCTTTTCGGGGCAGGGGGGCCGAGCAGTACTTC. Translating it yields CASSSFRGRGAEQYF.

The chain uses TRBV5-8 and TRBJ1-5; 10 bases line up with TRBD1. The CDR3 is 14 residues long. J gave up 7 bases and V 4 bases, and 5 bases lay outside the gene matches. CDR1 SGHTS and CDR2 YDEGEE come from the germline V gene. CDR3 in amino acids: CASSKDRGNQPQHF. The CDR3 DNA is TGTGCCAGCAGCAAGGACAGGGGGAACCAGCCCCAGCATTTT. Filled out from reference TRBV5-8 and TRBJ1-5, the complete variable domain reads EAGVTQSPTHLIKTRGQQATLRCSPISGHTSVYWYQQALGLGLQFLLWYDEGEERNRGNFPPRFSGRQFPNYSSELNVNALELEDSALYLCASSKDRGNQPQHFGDGTRLSIL.

This clone was seen more than once but under ten times. V usage is TRBV7-3 and J usage is TRBJ2-7; maybe TRBD2 (6 bases). Germline-derived CDR1 and CDR2 are SGHTA and FQGTGA. This CDR3 region has 15 residues. V was shortened by 2 bases and J by 3 bases, with 14 bases between the two germline ends. The CDR3 DNA is TGTGCCAGCAGCTTATTCCCGGGAGACCACTACGAGCAGTACTTC. Residues: CASSLFPGDHYEQYF.

The chain links TRBV27 to TRBJ1-4; D is uncertain. Trimming removed 7 bases from V and 5 bases from J, with 17 bases in between. Germline V gene data show CDR1 as MNHEY and CDR2 as SMNVEV (reference sequence). This CDR3 is built from 15 residues. The CDR3 loop reads CASTNFGVGNEKLFF. CDR3 in DNA: TGTGCCAGCACTAATTTCGGGGTCGGGAATGAAAAACTGTTTTTT.

The chain has TRBV6-5 and TRBJ1-1; 8 nucleotides match TRBD1. Trimming cost V 6 bases and J 6 bases; bases outside gene matches: 9. This CDR3 has 14 amino acids. The germline V gene encodes CDR1 MNHEY and CDR2 SVGAGI. The CDR3 coding sequence is TGTGCCAGCAGCCTCACGACAGGGGCATCTGAAGCTTTCTTT. It specifies CASSLTTGASEAFF.

The rearrangement links TRBV9 to TRBJ2-1; 12 positions match TRBD2. V trimming: 8 bases; J trimming: 8 bases; junction bases outside the gene matches: 11. The CDR3 loop spans 15 amino acids. The germline V gene has CDR1 SGDLS and CDR2 YYNGEE. This CDR3 is CASGRTSGVRDEQFF. CDR3 nucleotide sequence: TGTGCCAGTGGGAGGACTAGCGGGGTTAGAGATGAGCAGTTCTTC.